The 26 T cell receptor beta chains below were found in one sample sequenced in a study of T cells expressing NK-cell markers. TCRdb re-called the 5' RACE reads and catalogs CDR3 proteins one per entry, DNA excluded. This sample carries 350,000 to 450,000 distinct CDR3 sequences, with under 6.5% going to the ten biggest clones. The sample consisted of blood T cells: a sorted CD56 or NKG2C T cell subset, CD4+ or CD8+ T cells, or bulk PBMC T cells (not recorded which). The origin of the receptors is a man between 18 and 69 years old in good health.

V usage is TRBV9 and J usage is TRBJ1-1; TCRdb returns TRBD1, unconfirmable since there is no DNA. This CDR3 is built from 15 residues. Germline V CDR1 and CDR2: SGDLS, YYNGEE. CDR3 loop: CASSVVGQGDTEAFF.

The V gene is TRBV6-1, the J gene TRBJ2-1; the TRBD1 assignment by TCRdb is unverifiable without DNA. Per germline, CDR1 MNHNS and CDR2 SASEGT. This CDR3 has 13 residues. CDR3 sequence: CASSERRGDEQFF.

The chain uses TRBV29-1 and TRBJ2-2; the TCRdb D gene call, TRBD1, has no DNA to confirm it. Germline loops: CDR1 SQVTM, CDR2 ANQGSEA. The length of the CDR3 is 14 residues. This chain's CDR3 is CSVRETGATGELFF.

V and J are TRBV6-5 and TRBJ2-7; the D call of TRBD1 rests on TCRdb alone, since no DNA is present to check it. The CDR3 runs to 15 residues. Germline loops: CDR1 MNHEY, CDR2 SVGAGI. The CDR3 region is CASSYSGQGWYEQYF.

This sequence joins TRBV5-1 and TRBJ2-5. Germline V lookup: CDR1 SGHRS, CDR2 YFSETQ. CDR3 length: 14 residues. CDR3 in amino acids: CASSLGTALGTQYF. Supplemented by reference TRBV5-1 and TRBJ2-5, the full variable domain reads KAGVTQTPRYLIKTRGQQVTLSCSPISGHRSVSWYQQTPGQGLQFLFEYFSETQRNKGNFPGRFSGRQFSNSRSEMNVSTLELGDSALYLCASSLGTALGTQYFGPGTRLLVL.

V usage is TRBV7-8 and J usage is TRBJ2-3; TCRdb's D call, TRBD2, is unchecked because there is no DNA. This CDR3 is built from 16 residues. CDR1 SGHVS and CDR2 FQNEAQ come from the germline V gene. This chain's CDR3 is CASSPPIAGGTDTQYF.

This chain joins TRBV12-3 or TRBV12-4 and TRBJ1-4. The CDR3 contains 16 residues. CDR3 sequence reads: CASSVRPRTANEKLFF.

The chain is built from TRBV29-1 and TRBJ2-3. Per the germline V gene, CDR1 is SQVTM and CDR2 is ANQGSEA. The CDR3 is 14 residues long. The CDR3 here is CSVRKQTSTDTQYF.

The chain links TRBV11-1 to TRBJ2-3; without DNA, the TCRdb call of TRBD2 cannot be checked. The germline V gene has CDR1 SGHAT and CDR2 FQDESV (reference sequence). The CDR3 covers 19 residues. The chain's CDR3 is CASNLRIERGAPSGNTQYF.

The rearrangement uses TRBV20-1 and TRBJ2-2; as DNA is missing, the TRBD1 call by TCRdb cannot be tested. Germline V lookup: CDR1 DFQATT, CDR2 SNEGSKA (reference sequence). This CDR3 is built from 16 residues. The CDR3 spells CSALRTGGGIAGELFF.

The chain carries TRBV5-1 and TRBJ2-3; the TCRdb call, TRBD2, lacks DNA for checking. The CDR3 loop spans 20 amino acids. From germline, CDR1 is SGHRS and CDR2 YFSETQ. This CDR3 reads CASSLLLAGGLAGGTDTQYF.

The chain couples TRBV5-5 to TRBJ1-5; TCRdb selects TRBD1, and the lack of DNA leaves this call unchecked. There are 16 residues in the CDR3. Germline assignment: CDR1 SGHKS and CDR2 YYEKEE (reference sequence). CDR3 sequence: CASSRDRSNSNQPQHF.

This chain joins TRBV28 and TRBJ1-1; with no DNA, the TCRdb D assignment of TRBD1 cannot be verified. The V gene's germline CDR1 is MDHEN and CDR2 SYDVKM. This CDR3 comprises 15 residues. The CDR3: CASRPPGTLNTEAFF.

The chain employs TRBV6-5 and TRBJ2-7; no DNA is available, so the TRBD2 call from TCRdb remains unchecked. The CDR3 has 18 amino acids. Germline CDR1 MNHEY, CDR2 SVGAGI. The CDR3 is CASSYSSRGGAGSYEQYF.

The gene calls are TRBV5-6 and TRBJ1-1; TCRdb's D gene call, TRBD1, goes unchecked for lack of DNA. Germline-derived CDR1 and CDR2 are SGHDT and YYEEEE. The CDR3 is made up of 14 amino acids. The CDR3 protein is CASSRRGTHTEAFF.

The chain joins TRBV6-1 to TRBJ1-4; TCRdb returns TRBD1, unconfirmable since there is no DNA. The CDR3 has 18 amino acids. CDR1 is MNHNS and CDR2 is SASEGT in the germline V gene. This chain's CDR3 is CASSRPEQGAVKDEKLFF.

This chain links TRBV11-2 with TRBJ1-3. Per germline, CDR1 SGHAT and CDR2 FQNNGV. This CDR3 is 13 amino acids long. The CDR3 is CASSSGPGNTIYF.

The rearrangement uses TRBV12-3 or TRBV12-4 and TRBJ1-1. This CDR3 region has 15 residues. CDR3 residues: CASSLRSTTNTEAFF.

The chain has TRBV3-1 and TRBJ2-2; TCRdb selects TRBD2, and the lack of DNA leaves this call unchecked. The CDR3 sequence is 17 residues long. CDR1 and CDR2 from the germline V gene are LGHDT and YNNKEL (reference sequence). The CDR3 spells CASSVNPGLVRTGELFF.

The chain uses TRBV12-3 or TRBV12-4 and TRBJ2-5; TCRdb's assignment of TRBD2 cannot be checked, as there is no DNA. This CDR3 contains 14 residues. CDR3: CASSSSGGAETQYF.

The J gene is TRBJ2-5, the V gene TRBV9; the TRBD2 assignment by TCRdb is unverifiable without DNA. There are 17 residues in the CDR3. Germline CDR1 reads SGDLS; CDR2 reads YYNGEE. CDR3: CASSGGLAGGTGETQYF. The full variable domain, its missing parts supplied by reference TRBV9 and TRBJ2-5, is DSGVTQTPKHLITATGQRVTLRCSPRSGDLSVYWYQQSLDQGLQFLIQYYNGEERAKGNILERFSAQQFPDLHSELNLSSLELGDSALYFCASSGGLAGGTGETQYFGPGTRLLVL.

The chain is built from TRBV5-1 and TRBJ1-3; TCRdb indicates TRBD1, and absent DNA this call remains unverified. The germline gives CDR1 SGHRS, CDR2 YFSETQ. The CDR3 loop spans 15 amino acids. The CDR3 is CASSEGGLAGNTIYF.

The rearrangement links TRBV20-1 to TRBJ2-5. Per the germline V gene, CDR1 is DFQATT and CDR2 is SNEGSKA (reference sequence). This CDR3 region has 13 residues. CDR3: CSVRSPSDGTQYF.

The chain carries TRBV11-1 and TRBJ2-1; the TCRdb D gene call, TRBD1, has no DNA to confirm it. CDR1 and CDR2 from the germline V gene are SGHAT and FQDESV (reference sequence). The CDR3 contains 14 residues. This CDR3 reads CASSPVTGINEQFF. The full variable domain, in which reference TRBV11-1 and TRBJ2-1 provide the parts outside the CDR3, is EAEVAQSPRYKITEKSQAVAFWCDPISGHATLYWYRQILGQGPELLVQFQDESVVDDSQLPKDRFSAERLKGVDSTLKIQPAELGDSAMYLCASSPVTGINEQFFGPGTRLTVL.

The chain combines TRBV9 with TRBJ2-7. The CDR3 is 13 residues long. Germline CDR1 and CDR2: SGDLS and YYNGEE. The CDR3 sequence is CASSPRLGYEQYF.

The genes are TRBV5-1 and TRBJ1-2. CDR1 and CDR2 from the germline V gene are SGHRS and YFSETQ. The CDR3 runs 16 residues. The CDR3 sequence: CASSLVAGSANYGYTF.